This T cell receptor beta chain was observed in a study of blood T cell repertoires in COVID-19. Across the study: Both acute and convalescent COVID-19 samples were obtained from the United States, Italy and Spain. The analysed material was cDNA or gDNA that came from T cells, B-cell-depleted T cells, or PBMCs.

Authors' data handling: The authors estimated nucleated cell counts from reference gene primer amplification. Sequencing used immunoSEQ multiplex PCR; TCRdb keeps in-frame clones, though not all of them. For V, J and clone size, that table is used; D and trimming come from the DNA. The sample has about 35,000 clones, more than 75% seen once. This clone has just one count. Trimming cost V 0 bases and J 6 bases; bases outside gene matches: 5. The CDR3 consists of 15 residues. Germline V gene sequence: CDR1 MGHRA, CDR2 YSYEKL. The source of this sequence is a human donor in a cohort sampled during active COVID-19. Sequenced: peripheral blood. This chain uses TRBV4-1 with TRBJ2-3; TRBD1 aligns across 8 bases. CDR3 coding DNA: TGCGCCAGCAGCCAAGAGGGGACAGGTGCCGATACGCAGTATTTT. This gives the protein CASSQEGTGADTQYF.